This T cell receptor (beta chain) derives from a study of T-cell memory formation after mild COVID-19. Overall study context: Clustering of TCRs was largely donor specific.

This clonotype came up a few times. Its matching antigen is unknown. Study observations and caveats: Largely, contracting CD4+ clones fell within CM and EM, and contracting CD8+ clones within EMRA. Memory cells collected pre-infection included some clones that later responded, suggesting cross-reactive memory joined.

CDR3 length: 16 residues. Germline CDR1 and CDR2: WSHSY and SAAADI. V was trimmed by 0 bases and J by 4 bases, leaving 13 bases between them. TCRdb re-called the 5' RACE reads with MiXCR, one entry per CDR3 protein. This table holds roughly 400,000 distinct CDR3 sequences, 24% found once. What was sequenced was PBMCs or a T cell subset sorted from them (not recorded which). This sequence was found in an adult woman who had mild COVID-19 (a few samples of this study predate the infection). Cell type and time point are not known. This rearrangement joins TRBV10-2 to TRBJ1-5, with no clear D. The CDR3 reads CASSESMGSLNQPQHF. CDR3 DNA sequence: TGCGCCAGCAGTGAGTCCATGGGGTCACTAAATCAGCCCCAGCATTTT.